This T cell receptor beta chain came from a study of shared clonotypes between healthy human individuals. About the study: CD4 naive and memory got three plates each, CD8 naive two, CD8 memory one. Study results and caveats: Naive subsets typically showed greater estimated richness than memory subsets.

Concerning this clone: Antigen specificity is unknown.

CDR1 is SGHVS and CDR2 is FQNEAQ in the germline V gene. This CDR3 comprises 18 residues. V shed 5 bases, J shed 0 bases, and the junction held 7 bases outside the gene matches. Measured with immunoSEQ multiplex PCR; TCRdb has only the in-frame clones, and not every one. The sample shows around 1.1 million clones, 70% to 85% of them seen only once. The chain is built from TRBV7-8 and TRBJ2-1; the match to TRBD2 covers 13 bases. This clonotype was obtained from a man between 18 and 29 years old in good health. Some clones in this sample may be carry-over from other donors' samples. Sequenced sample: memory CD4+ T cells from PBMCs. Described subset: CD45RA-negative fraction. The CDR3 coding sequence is TGTGCCAGCAGCATGGGACTAGCGGGGATCAGCTCCTACAATGAGCAGTTCTTC. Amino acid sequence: CASSMGLAGISSYNEQFF.